The next 4 T cell receptor beta chains were all read from a single sample in a study of blood T cells in healthy people across ages. Primers used in a second PCR of roughly 7 to 12 cycles were a sample-barcoded 5' primer and a J-beta primer mix. TCRdb recomputed calls from the 5' RACE reads with MiXCR, one row per CDR3 protein. The sample comprises 700,000 to 1,000,000 distinct CDR3 sequences, under 55% of which are singletons, and around 21% rests with the top ten. The sample taken for sequencing was blood. All receptors come from a man in his sixties in good health.

This clonotype has just a few counts. The J gene is TRBJ1-1, the V gene TRBV14; TRBD1 is a possible D gene (5 bases). Germline V gene lookup returns CDR1 SGHDN and CDR2 FVKESK. The CDR3 totals 17 residues. V was clipped by 1 base and J by 4 bases, with 19 bases between them. The CDR3: CASSQGATGGGSTEAFF. The CDR3 DNA reads TGTGCCAGCAGCCAAGGAGCTACGGGGGGAGGAAGCACTGAAGCTTTCTTT.

The CDR3 sequence is CSARLMGGSYNEQFF. Here the CDR3 DNA reads TGCAGTGCTAGACTCATGGGTGGGTCCTACAATGAGCAGTTCTTC. The genes are TRBV20-1 and TRBJ2-1; D not certain. Germline CDR1 DFQATT, CDR2 SNEGSKA (reference sequence). The CDR3 covers 15 residues. Trimming stripped 2 bases from V and 1 base from J, with 12 bases between.

The chain combines TRBV6-5 with TRBJ2-3, with D possibly being TRBD1 (6 bases). Germline assignment: CDR1 MNHEY and CDR2 SVGAGI. The CDR3 loop spans 15 amino acids. With 6 bases removed from V and 0 bases from J, the gap between germline ends came to 13 bases. CDR3 in amino acids: CASRLGQTSTDTQYF. As DNA, the CDR3 is TGTGCCAGCAGGTTAGGACAGACTAGCACAGATACGCAGTATTTT.

This chain connects TRBV20-1 to TRBJ2-1; TRBD2 aligns across 7 bases. The CDR3 sequence is 14 residues long. Germline loops: CDR1 DFQATT, CDR2 SNEGSKA (reference sequence). The V gene end was trimmed by 1 base and the J gene end by 6 bases; junction bases not matched to a gene: 6. DNA for the CDR3: TGCAGTGCTAGAGGAAGGACTAGAACCAATGAGCAGTTCTTC. This sequence encodes CSARGRTRTNEQFF.